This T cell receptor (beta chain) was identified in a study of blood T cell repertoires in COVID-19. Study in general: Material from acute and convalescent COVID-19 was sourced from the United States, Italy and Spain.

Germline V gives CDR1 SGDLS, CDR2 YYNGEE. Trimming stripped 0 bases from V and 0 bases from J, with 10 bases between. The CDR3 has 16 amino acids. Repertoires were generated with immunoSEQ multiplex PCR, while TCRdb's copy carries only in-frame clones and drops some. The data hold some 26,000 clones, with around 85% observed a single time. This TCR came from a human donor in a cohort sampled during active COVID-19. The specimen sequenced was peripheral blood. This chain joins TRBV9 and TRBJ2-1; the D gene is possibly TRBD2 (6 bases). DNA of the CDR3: TGTGCCAGCAGCGTAGGTGGTAGCGGCTCCTACAATGAGCAGTTCTTC. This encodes CASSVGGSGSYNEQFF.